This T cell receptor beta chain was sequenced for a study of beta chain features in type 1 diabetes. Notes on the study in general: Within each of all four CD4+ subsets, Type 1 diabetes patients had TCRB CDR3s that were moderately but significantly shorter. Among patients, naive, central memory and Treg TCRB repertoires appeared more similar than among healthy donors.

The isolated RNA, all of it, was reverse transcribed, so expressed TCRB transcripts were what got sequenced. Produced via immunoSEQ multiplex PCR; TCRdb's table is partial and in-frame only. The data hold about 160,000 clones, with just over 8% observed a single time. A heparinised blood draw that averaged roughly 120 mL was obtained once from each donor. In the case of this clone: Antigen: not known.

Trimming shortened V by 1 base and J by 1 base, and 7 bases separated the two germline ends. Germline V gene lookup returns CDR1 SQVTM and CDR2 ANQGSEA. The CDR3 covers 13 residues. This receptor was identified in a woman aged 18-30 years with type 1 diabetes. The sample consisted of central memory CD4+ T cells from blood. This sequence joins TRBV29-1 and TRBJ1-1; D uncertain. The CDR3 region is CSVEVTANTEAFF. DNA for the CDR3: TGCAGCGTTGAAGTGACTGCGAACACTGAAGCTTTCTTT.